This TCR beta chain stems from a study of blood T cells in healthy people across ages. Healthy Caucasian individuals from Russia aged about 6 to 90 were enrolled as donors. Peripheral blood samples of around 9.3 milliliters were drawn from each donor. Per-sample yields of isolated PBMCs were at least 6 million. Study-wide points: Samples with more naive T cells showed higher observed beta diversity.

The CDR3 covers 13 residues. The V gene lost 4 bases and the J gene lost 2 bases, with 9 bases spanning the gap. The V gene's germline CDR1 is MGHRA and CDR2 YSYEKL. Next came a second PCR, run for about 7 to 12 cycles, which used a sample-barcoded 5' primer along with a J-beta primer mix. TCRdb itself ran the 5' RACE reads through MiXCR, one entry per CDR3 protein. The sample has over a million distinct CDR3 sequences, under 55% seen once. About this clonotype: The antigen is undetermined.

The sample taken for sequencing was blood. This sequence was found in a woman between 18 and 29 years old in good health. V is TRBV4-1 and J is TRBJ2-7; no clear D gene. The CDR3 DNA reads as TGCGCCAGCAGCCCTGTCGGAACCTACGAGCAGTACTTC. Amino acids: CASSPVGTYEQYF.